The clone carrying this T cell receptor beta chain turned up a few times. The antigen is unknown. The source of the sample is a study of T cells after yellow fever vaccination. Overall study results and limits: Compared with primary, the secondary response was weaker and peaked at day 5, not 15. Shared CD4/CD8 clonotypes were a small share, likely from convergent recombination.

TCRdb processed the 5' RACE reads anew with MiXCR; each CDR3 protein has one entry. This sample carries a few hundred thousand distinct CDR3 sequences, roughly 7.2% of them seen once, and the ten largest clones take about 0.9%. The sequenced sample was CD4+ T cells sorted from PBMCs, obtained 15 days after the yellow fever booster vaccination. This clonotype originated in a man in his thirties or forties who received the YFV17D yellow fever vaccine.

The chain's CDR3 is CASRNSGSLGNEQFF. The CDR3 DNA reads as TGTGCCAGCAGAAATAGCGGGAGCCTGGGGAATGAGCAGTTCTTC. The chain links TRBV12-3 or TRBV12-4 to TRBJ2-1; 9 bases match TRBD2. The CDR3 sequence is 15 residues long. After removal of 6 bases from V and 7 bases from J, the junction contained 10 bases not matched to a gene.